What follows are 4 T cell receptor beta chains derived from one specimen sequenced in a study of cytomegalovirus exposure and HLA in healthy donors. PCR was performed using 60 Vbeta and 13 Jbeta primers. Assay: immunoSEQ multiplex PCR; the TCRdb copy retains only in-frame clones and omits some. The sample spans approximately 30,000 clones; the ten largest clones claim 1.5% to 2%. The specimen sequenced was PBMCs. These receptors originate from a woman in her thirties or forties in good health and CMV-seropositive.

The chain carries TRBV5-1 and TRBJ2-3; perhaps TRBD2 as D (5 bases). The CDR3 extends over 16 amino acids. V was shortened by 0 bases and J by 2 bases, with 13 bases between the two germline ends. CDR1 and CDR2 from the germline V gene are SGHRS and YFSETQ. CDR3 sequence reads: CASSLVLDSYTDTQYF. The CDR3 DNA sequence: TGCGCCAGCAGCTTGGTCTTGGACTCCTACACAGATACGCAGTATTTT. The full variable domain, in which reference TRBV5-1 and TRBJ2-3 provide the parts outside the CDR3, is KAGVTQTPRYLIKTRGQQVTLSCSPISGHRSVSWYQQTPGQGLQFLFEYFSETQRNKGNFPGRFSGRQFSNSRSEMNVSTLELGDSALYLCASSLVLDSYTDTQYFGPGTRLTVL.

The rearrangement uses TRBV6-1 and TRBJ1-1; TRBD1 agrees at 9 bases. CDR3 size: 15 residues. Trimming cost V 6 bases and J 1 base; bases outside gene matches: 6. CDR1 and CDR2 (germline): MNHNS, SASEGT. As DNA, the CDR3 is TGTGCCAGCAGGACTCGGACAGGGGAGAACACTGAAGCTTTCTTT. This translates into CASRTRTGENTEAFF.

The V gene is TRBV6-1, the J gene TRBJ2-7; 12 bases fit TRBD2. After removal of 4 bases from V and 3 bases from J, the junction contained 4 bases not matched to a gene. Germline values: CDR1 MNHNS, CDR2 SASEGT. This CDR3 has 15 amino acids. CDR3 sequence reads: CASSVSTSGSYEQYF. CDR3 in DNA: TGTGCCAGCAGTGTTTCGACTAGCGGGAGCTACGAGCAGTACTTC.

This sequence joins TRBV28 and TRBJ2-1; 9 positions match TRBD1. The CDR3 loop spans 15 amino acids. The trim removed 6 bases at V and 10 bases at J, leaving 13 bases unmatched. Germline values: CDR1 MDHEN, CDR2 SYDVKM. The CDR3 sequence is CASSNSGQGTSEQFF. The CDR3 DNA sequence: TGTGCCAGCAGCAACTCGGGACAGGGAACTTCGGAGCAGTTCTTC.